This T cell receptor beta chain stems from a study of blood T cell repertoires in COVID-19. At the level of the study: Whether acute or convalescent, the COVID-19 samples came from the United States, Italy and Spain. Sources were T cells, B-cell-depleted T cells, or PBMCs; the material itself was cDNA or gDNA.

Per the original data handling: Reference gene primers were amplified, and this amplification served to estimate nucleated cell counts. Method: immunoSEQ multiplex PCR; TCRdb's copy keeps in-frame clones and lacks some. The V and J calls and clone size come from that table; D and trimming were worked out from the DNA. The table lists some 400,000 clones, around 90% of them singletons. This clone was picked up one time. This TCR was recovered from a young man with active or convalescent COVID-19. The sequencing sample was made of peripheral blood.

For the CDR3, the DNA is TGTGCCAGCAGCTTTAAAAACAGGGGTTTCACTGAAGCTTTCTTT. Translated: CASSFKNRGFTEAFF. The chain combines TRBV5-5 with TRBJ1-1, with TRBD1 matching 7 bases. This CDR3 contains 15 residues. Germline trimming cut 2 bases from V and 4 bases from J; bases unmatched to any gene: 8. Germline V gene lookup returns CDR1 SGHKS and CDR2 YYEKEE (reference sequence).